This TCR beta chain was sequenced for a study of glioma-infiltrating T cells. In the study overall: Dexamethasone exposure before glioma surgery was limited to six or fewer days. Notes on the study in general: Gliomas, especially low-grade, showed above-expected tissue-blood divergence; non-neoplastic patients showed below.

TCR alpha and beta CDR3 regions were amplified from RNA using iRepertoire nested multiplex PCR. Via MiXCR, TCRdb re-called the multiplex PCR reads, giving one row per CDR3 protein. Counted here are a few hundred thousand distinct CDR3 sequences, 41% occurring once; the ten biggest clones make up 12%. Germline V gene lookup returns CDR1 MGHDK and CDR2 SYGVNS. The CDR3 has 16 residues. This clonotype appeared a single time. What it binds is not known. The junction shows a germline mismatch at one end, possibly a read error. The sequence was collected from a human donor with low-grade glioma or glioblastoma, undergoing nonglioma brain surgery, or in good health (not recorded which). The chain combines TRBV25-1 with TRBJ2-1, with 10 bases lining up with TRBD2. Sample: glioma tissue, nonneoplastic brain tissue, or PBMCs (not recorded which). The CDR3 DNA reads as TGTGCCGGCAGTGAATATATGTCTAGCGGGAGTGATGAGCAGTTCTTC. Its protein product is CAGSEYMSSGSDEQFF.